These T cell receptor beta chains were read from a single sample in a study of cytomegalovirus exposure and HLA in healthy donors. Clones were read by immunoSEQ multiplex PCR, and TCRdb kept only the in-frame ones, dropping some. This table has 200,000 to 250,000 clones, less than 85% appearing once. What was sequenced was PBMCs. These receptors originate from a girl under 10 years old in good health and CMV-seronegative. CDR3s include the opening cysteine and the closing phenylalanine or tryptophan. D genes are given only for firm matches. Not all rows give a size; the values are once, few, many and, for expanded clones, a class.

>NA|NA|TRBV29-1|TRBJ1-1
CSVAGVTEAFF
TGCAGCGTTGCAGGGGTCACTGAAGCTTTCTTT
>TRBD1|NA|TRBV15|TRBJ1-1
CATSSQQGAVTEAFF
TGTGCCACCAGCAGCCAACAGGGGGCGGTAACTGAAGCTTTCTTT
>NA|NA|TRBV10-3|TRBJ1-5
CAISSFSNQPQHF
TGTGCCATCAGTTCCTTTAGCAATCAGCCCCAGCATTTT
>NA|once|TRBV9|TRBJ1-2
CASSVVAGGGNGYTF
TGTGCCAGCAGCGTAGTAGCGGGCGGGGGGAATGGCTACACCTTC
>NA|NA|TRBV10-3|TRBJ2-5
CAISGHTQETQYF
TGTGCCATCAGTGGTCACACCCAAGAGACCCAGTACTTC
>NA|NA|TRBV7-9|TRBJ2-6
CASSLSSGANVLTF
TGTGCCAGCAGCCTAAGCTCTGGGGCCAACGTCCTGACTTTC
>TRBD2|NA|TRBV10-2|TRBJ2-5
CASSGGGGALETQYF
TGCGCCAGCAGTGGAGGCGGGGGGGCCTTGGAGACCCAGTACTTC
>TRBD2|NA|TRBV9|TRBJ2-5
CASSVAPELAGMETQYF
TGTGCCAGCAGCGTAGCTCCCGAACTAGCGGGGATGGAGACCCAGTACTTC
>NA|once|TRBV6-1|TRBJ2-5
CASSDQGETQYF
TGTGCCAGCAGTGATCAGGGAGAGACCCAGTACTTC
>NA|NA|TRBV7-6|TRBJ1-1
CASSLEGNTEAFF
TGTGCCAGCAGCTTGGAGGGTAACACTGAAGCTTTCTTT
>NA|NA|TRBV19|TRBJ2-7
CASRSRQAGLDYEQYF
TGTGCCAGTAGAAGCCGACAGGCCGGATTAGACTACGAGCAGTACTTC
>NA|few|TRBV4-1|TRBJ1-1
CASSQGGRGNTEAFF
TGCGCCAGCAGCCAAGGAGGTCGGGGGAACACTGAAGCTTTCTTT
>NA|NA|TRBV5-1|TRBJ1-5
CASSPSTGAGQPQHF
TGCGCCAGCAGCCCCAGCACTGGGGCGGGGCAGCCCCAGCATTTT
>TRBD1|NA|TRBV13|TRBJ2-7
CASSEGAGYEQYF
TGTGCCAGCAGCGAGGGGGCGGGTTACGAGCAGTACTTC
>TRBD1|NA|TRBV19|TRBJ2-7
CASSDPGQGKYEQYF
TGTGCCAGTAGCGACCCGGGACAGGGGAAATACGAGCAGTACTTC
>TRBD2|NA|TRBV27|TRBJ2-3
CASSLNPGLAGDTDTQYF
TGTGCCAGCAGTTTAAACCCGGGACTAGCGGGAGACACAGATACGCAGTATTTT
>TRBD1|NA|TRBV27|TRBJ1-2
CASSFGTGSVDGYTF
TGTGCCAGCAGTTTTGGGACAGGGTCCGTCGATGGCTACACCTTC
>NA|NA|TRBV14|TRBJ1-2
CASSQVLGGDYGYTF
TGTGCCAGCAGCCAAGTACTCGGAGGGGACTATGGCTACACCTTC
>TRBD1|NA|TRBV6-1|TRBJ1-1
CASSAGQGALATEAFF
TGTGCCAGCAGTGCGGGACAGGGGGCCTTAGCGACTGAAGCTTTCTTT
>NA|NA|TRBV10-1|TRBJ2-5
CASSDATGGRYESQYF
TGCGCCAGCAGTGATGCAACGGGTGGTAGGTATGAGAGCCAGTACTTC
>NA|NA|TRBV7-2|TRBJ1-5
CASSLGGAAGQPQHF
TGTGCCAGCAGCTTAGGTGGGGCAGCGGGTCAGCCCCAGCATTTT
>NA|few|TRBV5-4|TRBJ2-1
CASSRGLYNEQFF
TGTGCCAGCAGCCGGGGACTGTACAATGAGCAGTTCTTC